The 3 T cell receptor beta chains in this list originate from one sample, sequenced in a study of T cells in Graves' hyperthyroidism and ophthalmopathy. The source material, RNA transcripts, was used to amplify TCR beta CDR3 regions. In the first-round RT-PCR of the TCR CDR3, the HTBI primer set was used. Each CDR3 protein gets one entry after TCRdb re-called the multiplex PCR reads with MiXCR. The table records hundreds of thousands of distinct CDR3 sequences, approximately 25% of them present only once. Sequencing was done on a sample of blood. The receptors come from a woman aged 40-49 years with Graves' ophthalmopathy.

The rearrangement joins TRBV3-1 to TRBJ2-2, with TRBD2 matching over 12 bases. The CDR3 sequence is 19 residues long. Trimming took 5 bases from V and 7 from J; bases not matched to a gene: 17. From germline, CDR1 is LGHDT and CDR2 YNNKEL (reference sequence). CDR3 protein: CASSGPLLAGGSFSGELFF. CDR3 DNA: TGTGCCAGCAGCGGACCCTTGCTAGCGGGAGGGAGTTTTAGCGGGGAGCTGTTTTTT.

This chain links TRBV6-1 with TRBJ2-7; D gene ambiguous. Germline V gene lookup returns CDR1 MNHNS and CDR2 SASEGT. The CDR3 sequence is 12 residues long. The germline V and J ends were trimmed by 1 base and 4 bases, with 5 bases remaining between them. DNA of the CDR3: TGTGCCAGCAGTGAAGACGTATACGAGCAGTACTTC. Translated: CASSEDVYEQYF.

This clonotype turned up a few times. This chain joins TRBV6-2 or TRBV6-3 and TRBJ1-1, with D possibly matching TRBD1 (5 bases). The CDR3 runs 13 residues. CDR1 and CDR2 from the germline V gene are MNHEY and SVGEGT. V lost 6 bases and J 1 base, leaving 9 bases between the germline ends. CDR3 nucleotide sequence: TGTGCCAGCAGAGGAGGACAGAACACTGAAGCTTTCTTT. Its protein is CASRGGQNTEAFF.